Sequencing of this TCR beta chain was carried out in a study of PD-1 blockade in classical Hodgkin lymphoma (TCRdb year 2020). About the study as a whole: Nivolumab dosing was 3 mg/kg intravenously every 2 weeks, continuing until either disease progression or unacceptable toxicity. The study used CyTOF and TCR beta sequencing to define a peripheral blood immune signature of response to PD-1 blockade in classical Hodgkin lymphoma.

Comments on this clone: Its target antigen remains unknown. No base-level quality is on record; no much larger clone is a single base apart.

Beyond this particular receptor, the publication reports: Only a single clinical trial cohort was studied, and what caused the repertoire differences, possibly disease activity or prior therapy, remained undefined. By C4D1, a significant rise was seen in CD4+ TCR diversity but not in CD8+ TCR diversity (p=0.0027 vs p=0.16), and the rise was most apparent among complete responders (p=0.02). Lower diversity was seen in patients whose nivolumab began less than 1 year after ASCT, and these patients were left out of later analyses so that immune reconstitution would not confound the results. Baseline diversity similar to that of newly diagnosed patients was observed in trial patients achieving complete response, whereas significantly lower diversity was observed in partial responders and progressors. Baseline TCR diversity was reported to be lower in newly diagnosed patients than in healthy donors, and even lower in relapsed/refractory patients.

This specimen's time point label, per the study, means: cycle 2 day 1 (C2D1) of nivolumab. Every trial patient had relapsed following autologous stem cell transplantation, and prior brentuximab vedotin exposure was what differed among cohorts A, B and C. The trial cohort comprised some 60 patients with relapsed/refractory classical Hodgkin lymphoma whose best overall responses were complete response, partial response or progressive disease. In the multi-cohort phase II CheckMate 205 trial, trial patients received single-agent nivolumab. Best overall response was determined by an independent review committee according to the 2007 International Working Group response criteria. PBMCs from the trial were collected at three points: immediately before nivolumab initiation (C1D1), and during therapy at cycle 2 day 1 and cycle 4 day 1. Peripheral blood was collected in 8 mL Vacutainer Cell Preparation Tubes, from which PBMCs were isolated by centrifugation and then cryopreserved.

The Qiagen DNeasy kit was used to extract genomic DNA both from unsorted PBMCs and from the negatively selected CD4+ and CD8+ fractions. Amplification of TCR beta CDR3 regions was done by immunoSEQ multiplex PCR with primers that anneal to V and J segments. A synthetic immune receptor repertoire was used to minimize amplification bias, and remaining bias was computationally removed after sequencing. In the authors' own workflow: Repertoire diversity was quantified as the Shannon entropy index using custom Python scripts. The unsorted, CD4+ and CD8+ repertoires were each analyzed separately, with the exception of combined analyses, where CD4+ and CD8+ sequences were merged in silico. A clone was considered expanded if an increase in frequency of at least 2-fold after treatment relative to C1D1 was found, and a pseudocount of 0.5 was applied to clones undetected at baseline. Clones with 0 or 1 copy at C1D1 were classified as singleton clones, and clones with 2 or more copies were classified as non-singleton clones. Clones expanded in unsorted samples were labelled as CD4+, CD8+ or unknown by matching protein sequences in sorted samples from the same patient. Wilcoxon tests on paired samples were used to test changes in diversity from C1D1 to C4D1. The table was pulled from immuneACCESS by TCRdb, which kept in-frame rearrangements only. Such tables lose some clones; where checked, under half of the loss comes from unresolved V genes, and the rest has no known cause. The V and J calls and clone size were taken over from that table, and D and trimming were inferred from the DNA. Within this sample are 35,000 to 40,000 clones, with about 86% of them counted one time only. Around 7.7% of the sample rests with the top ten.

The junction shows trimming of 4 bases on V and 9 bases on J, plus 11 bases between the germline ends. The germline V gene sets CDR1 to SGHRS and CDR2 to YFSETQ. The CDR3 holds 12 amino acids from the cysteine to the phenylalanine. Solely the CDR3 DNA is kept, with 36 bases framed from the first base. This material consisted of peripheral blood mononuclear cells (PBMCs), taken before the second cycle of nivolumab. Rearrangement joined TRBV5-1 to TRBJ2-1, with no confidently assigned D gene. This sequence was found in a human donor with classical Hodgkin lymphoma. The CDR3 sequence is CASSPPPGEQFF. The nucleotide sequence reads TGCGCCAGCAGCCCCCCGCCTGGTGAGCAGTTCTTC.